This T cell receptor (beta chain) was recorded in a study of shared clonotypes between healthy human individuals. Produced via immunoSEQ multiplex PCR; TCRdb's table is partial and in-frame only. The sample yields more than 1.2 million clones, 98% seen once. Trimming left V 2 bases short and J 11 bases short, with 10 bases between. This CDR3 comprises 12 residues. Germline CDR1 SNHLY, CDR2 FYNNEI. This chain connects TRBV2 to TRBJ2-1; D is uncertain. Sequenced input: naive CD4+ T cells sorted from blood. Subset indicated: CD45RA+ positively selected. The receptor comes from a man in his thirties or forties in good health. The CDR3, as DNA: TGTGCCAGCAGTGAACGTTCGGTGAAGCAGTTCTTC. Translation: CASSERSVKQFF.